The 16 T cell receptor beta chains presented below share a single source sample, sequenced in a study of beta chain features in type 1 diabetes. Study-wide results and caveats: For Type 1 diabetes patients, all four CD4+ subsets carried TCRB CDR3s that were moderately but significantly shorter.

Isolated RNA was reverse transcribed in full, so expressed TCRB transcripts were sequenced. Method: immunoSEQ multiplex PCR; TCRdb's copy keeps in-frame clones and lacks some. In the table there are 600,000 to 750,000 clones, roughly 12% of which are singletons. These receptors have no known antigen. The material sequenced was naive CD4+ T cells from blood. The receptors stem from a man aged 25 to 40 with type 1 diabetes.

The chain links TRBV10-3 to TRBJ1-1; the D is unclear. The V end lost 10 bases, the J end lost 1 base, and 16 bases lay between the germline ends. CDR3 length: 14 amino acids. In germline, CDR1 is ENHRY, CDR2 SYGVKD. The CDR3 reads CASDRGGRNTEAFF. The CDR3 DNA follows: TGTGCCAGCGACCGTGGCGGCAGGAACACTGAAGCTTTCTTT.

There are a few counts of this clone. V usage is TRBV6-5 and J usage is TRBJ1-3; D not resolved. V lost 7 bases to trimming and J lost 4 bases, with 5 bases between them. The length of the CDR3 is 11 residues. Germline V gene lookup returns CDR1 MNHEY and CDR2 SVGAGI. The CDR3 spells CASMRGNTIYF. CDR3 coding DNA: TGTGCCAGCATGCGCGGAAACACCATATATTTT.

This chain joins TRBV5-6 and TRBJ1-5; no clear D. The CDR3 totals 14 residues. V was shortened by 2 bases and J by 3 bases, with 9 bases between the two germline ends. Germline values: CDR1 SGHDT, CDR2 YYEEEE. The CDR3 coding sequence is TGTGCCAGCAGCTTTTTCGTCTCCAATCAGCCCCAGCATTTT. Protein: CASSFFVSNQPQHF.

The chain has TRBV6-1 and TRBJ2-1; D might be TRBD1 or TRBD2, each matching 6 bases. Trimming shortened V by 2 bases and J by 7 bases, and 18 bases separated the two germline ends. The V gene's germline CDR1 is MNHNS and CDR2 SASEGT. The CDR3 length is 16 residues. The CDR3 is CASSERTGAWDNEQFF. The CDR3 bases are TGTGCCAGCAGTGAAAGGACGGGGGCTTGGGATAATGAGCAGTTCTTC.

This sequence joins TRBV19 and TRBJ1-2; perhaps TRBD1 as D (5 bases). Germline loops: CDR1 LNHDA, CDR2 SQIVND (reference sequence). Trimming took 7 bases from V and 8 from J, leaving 17 bases between them. This CDR3 is built from 13 residues. CDR3 sequence reads: CASNMGGAGGYTF. The CDR3 DNA is TGTGCCAGTAACATGGGAGGGGCTGGCGGCTACACCTTC.

This clone was counted ten times or more. The chain joins TRBV10-3 to TRBJ1-1; TRBD1 is a possible D gene (6 bases). V lost 6 bases to trimming and J lost 6 bases, with 14 bases between them. Germline values: CDR1 ENHRY, CDR2 SYGVKD. The CDR3 has 13 amino acids. The CDR3 loop is CAISQNREAEAFF. The CDR3 nucleotides are TGTGCCATCAGCCAAAACAGGGAAGCTGAAGCTTTCTTT.

The V and J genes are TRBV7-9 and TRBJ1-1; no clear D gene. Trimming removed 1 base at V and 9 bases at J, with 9 bases between. The length of the CDR3 is 12 residues. Germline CDR1 is SEHNR and CDR2 is FQNEAQ (reference sequence). CDR3: CASSLDGSQAFF. The CDR3 bases are TGTGCCAGCAGCTTAGACGGGAGTCAAGCTTTCTTT.

The chain has TRBV10-3 and TRBJ1-5; D ambiguous. The CDR3 totals 16 residues. Germline loops: CDR1 ENHRY, CDR2 SYGVKD. The germline V and J ends were trimmed by 3 bases and 2 bases, with 14 bases remaining between them. CDR3 loop: CAISEVGVVGNQPQHF. CDR3 DNA: TGTGCCATCAGTGAAGTCGGGGTTGTAGGCAATCAGCCCCAGCATTTT.

The chain employs TRBV11-1 and TRBJ2-3; 13 bases line up with TRBD2. V lost 5 bases, J lost 2 bases, and 4 bases stayed unmatched. The V gene's germline CDR1 is SGHAT and CDR2 FQDESV (reference sequence). The length of the CDR3 is 16 residues. CDR3 coding DNA: TGTGCCAGCAGCATAGGACTAGCGGGGGACACAGATACGCAGTATTTT. It specifies CASSIGLAGDTDTQYF.

This clone was counted between two and nine times. CDR3 nucleotide sequence: TGTGCCAGCAGCGCCTCTGGAAACACCATATATTTT. It encodes CASSASGNTIYF. The chain employs TRBV14 and TRBJ1-3; no clear D. V gave up 5 bases and J gave up 0 bases, with 2 bases separating them. Germline-derived CDR1 and CDR2 are SGHDN and FVKESK. The CDR3 consists of 12 residues. Supplemented by reference TRBV14 and TRBJ1-3, the full variable domain reads EAGVTQFPSHSVIEKGQTVTLRCDPISGHDNLYWYRRVMGKEIKFLLHFVKESKQDESGMPNNRFLAERTGGTYSTLKVQPAELEDSGVYFCASSASGNTIYFGEGSWLTVV.

On this clone: Other DNA sequences in this specimen translate into the identical CDR3. The chain joins TRBV9 to TRBJ2-1; 8 bases line up with TRBD1. The J segment lost 2 bases and the V segment lost 2 bases, leaving 3 bases of the junction unmatched. The germline V gene has CDR1 SGDLS and CDR2 YYNGEE. This CDR3 contains 15 residues. CDR3 nucleotides: TGTGCCAGCAGCGTTGGACAGGGCCCCTACAATGAGCAGTTCTTC. Protein sequence: CASSVGQGPYNEQFF.

The chain is built from TRBV7-2 and TRBJ1-2; D gene unclear. The CDR3 totals 13 residues. V dropped 5 bases and J dropped 7 bases, with 14 bases sitting between them. Germline V lookup: CDR1 SGHTA, CDR2 FQGNSA. CDR3 region: CASSTMPYGGYTF. CDR3 coding DNA: TGTGCCAGCAGCACCATGCCTTACGGTGGCTACACCTTC. The entire variable domain, with the rest obtained from reference TRBV7-2 and TRBJ1-2, is as follows: GAGVSQSPSNKVTEKGKDVELRCDPISGHTALYWYRQSLGQGLEFLIYFQGNSAPDKSGLPSDRFSAERTGGSVSTLTIQRTQQEDSAVYLCASSTMPYGGYTFGSGTRLTVV.

Regarding this clone: Other nucleotide sequences from this sample produce the same CDR3. J is TRBJ2-7 and V is TRBV7-9, with TRBD1 matching over 9 bases. CDR1 and CDR2 from the germline V gene are SEHNR and FQNEAQ (reference sequence). The length of the CDR3 is 14 residues. The trim removed 3 bases at V and 2 bases at J, leaving 2 bases unmatched. DNA of the CDR3: TGTGCCAGCAGCTTTGGACAGGGGCCCTACGAGCAGTACTTC. Protein sequence: CASSFGQGPYEQYF.

In its sample, this clone was seen a few times. The rearrangement joins TRBV10-3 to TRBJ1-2; D possibly corresponds to TRBD1 (6 bases). The V and J ends lost 2 bases and 8 bases respectively, with 12 bases between them. This CDR3 spans 13 amino acids. Looked up from germline, CDR1 is ENHRY and CDR2 is SYGVKD. The CDR3 reads CAISEEGVRGYTF. CDR3 bases: TGTGCCATCAGTGAGGAGGGGGTAAGAGGCTACACCTTC.

The chain employs TRBV28 and TRBJ1-2; D is uncertain. The CDR3 is 12 amino acids. V gave up 4 bases and J gave up 5 bases, with 8 bases separating them. CDR1 is MDHEN, CDR2 SYDVKM, per germline. The CDR3 bases are TGTGCCAGCAGTTGGCAGAGGTATGGCTACACCTTC. It codes for CASSWQRYGYTF.

Worth noting for this clone: The identical CDR3 is also encoded by other nucleotide sequences in the sample. The chain links TRBV10-3 to TRBJ2-5, with D possibly matching TRBD2 (6 bases). CDR3 size: 14 residues. CDR1 ENHRY and CDR2 SYGVKD come from the germline V gene. V lost 0 bases and J 5 bases, leaving 10 bases between the germline ends. The CDR3: CAISESSGGETQYF. DNA for the CDR3: TGTGCCATCAGTGAGTCGTCCGGGGGTGAGACCCAGTACTTC.